A single sample is the source of the 19 T cell receptor beta chains below, sequenced in a study of blood T cell repertoires in COVID-19. The assay was immunoSEQ multiplex PCR, and TCRdb's table has in-frame clones only and misses some. In the table there are 200,000 to 250,000 clones, approximately 88% of which are singletons. Sequencing input: PBMCs or T cells enriched from blood (not recorded which). The origin of the receptors is a woman aged 25 to 39 who had been exposed to COVID-19.

The rearrangement uses TRBV5-1 and TRBJ2-7, with D possibly being TRBD1 (6 bases). V was shortened by 1 base and J by 4 bases, with 21 bases between the two germline ends. The CDR3 loop spans 17 amino acids. Germline values: CDR1 SGHRS, CDR2 YFSETQ. CDR3: CASSLSSVQGVPYEQYF. In DNA form, the CDR3 reads TGCGCCAGCAGCTTGTCGTCCGTACAGGGCGTTCCGTACGAGCAGTACTTC.

V gene TRBV10-3 combines with J gene TRBJ2-7, with TRBD2 matching 13 bases. CDR3 length: 16 amino acids. Germline V gives CDR1 ENHRY, CDR2 SYGVKD. V was pared by 2 bases and J by 2 bases, with 3 bases of the junction left unmatched. CDR3 region: CAISERTSGRPYEQYF. CDR3 nucleotides: TGTGCCATCAGTGAGCGGACTAGCGGGAGACCCTACGAGCAGTACTTC.

The rearrangement joins TRBV11-2 to TRBJ1-2; 7 nucleotides match TRBD1. CDR1 is SGHAT and CDR2 is FQNNGV in the germline V gene. The CDR3 loop spans 19 amino acids. The V gene end was trimmed by 1 base and the J gene end by 0 bases; junction bases not matched to a gene: 14. The CDR3 reads CASSLVPTGRLGANYGYTF. The CDR3 region has the DNA TGTGCCAGCAGCTTAGTCCCGACAGGGAGGCTAGGGGCTAACTATGGCTACACCTTC.

This clone has only one observation. The chain has TRBV29-1 and TRBJ2-1; D possibly corresponds to TRBD2 (5 bases). V lost 3 bases and J 0 bases, leaving 15 bases between the germline ends. The CDR3 loop spans 16 amino acids. Germline loops: CDR1 SQVTM, CDR2 ANQGSEA. Here the CDR3 reads CSVEVGVLFSYNEQFF. In DNA form, the CDR3 reads TGCAGCGTTGAGGTCGGGGTCCTGTTCTCCTACAATGAGCAGTTCTTC.

This clone has just a few counts. The chain uses TRBV20-1 and TRBJ2-3, with D tentatively TRBD2 (5 bases). The germline V gene has CDR1 DFQATT and CDR2 SNEGSKA (reference sequence). The CDR3 spans 14 residues. Trimming removed 3 bases from V and 0 bases from J, with 10 bases in between. The CDR3 DNA follows: TGCAGTGCTAGTCGAAGCGGAAGCACAGATACGCAGTATTTT. This sequence encodes CSASRSGSTDTQYF.

This chain connects TRBV30 to TRBJ2-7; 11 bases match TRBD2. V shed 7 bases and J 2 bases; nucleotides not matched to a gene: 7. The germline gives CDR1 GTSNPN, CDR2 SVGIG (reference sequence). The CDR3 runs 14 residues. The CDR3 sequence: CASDLAGGTYEQYF. The CDR3 region has the DNA TGTGCCTCGGATCTAGCGGGAGGTACCTACGAGCAGTACTTC.

This sequence joins TRBV2 and TRBJ2-5; possibly TRBD1 for D (6 bases). This CDR3 has 14 amino acids. CDR1 and CDR2 from the germline V gene are SNHLY and FYNNEI. Trimming took 4 bases from V and 2 from J, leaving 11 bases between them. CDR3 protein: CASSGQDWQETQYF. The CDR3, as DNA: TGTGCCAGCAGTGGACAGGATTGGCAAGAGACCCAGTACTTC.

The chain is built from TRBV2 and TRBJ2-1; 7 nucleotides agree with TRBD2. The trim removed 6 bases at V and 0 bases at J, leaving 11 bases unmatched. In germline, CDR1 is SNHLY, CDR2 FYNNEI. The CDR3 extends over 17 amino acids. CDR3 in DNA: TGTGCCAGCAGCCGGGGGGACCTTTCCCCCTCCTACAATGAGCAGTTCTTC. Translation: CASSRGDLSPSYNEQFF.

The chain is built from TRBV7-9 and TRBJ2-2; 7 bases match TRBD2. Germline-derived CDR1 and CDR2 are SEHNR and FQNEAQ (reference sequence). This CDR3 contains 15 residues. J was trimmed by 6 bases and V by 2 bases; bases with no gene match: 6. CDR3 coding DNA: TGTGCCAGCAGCTTAACCCCTGGACTAGCCGGGGAGCTGTTTTTT. This translates into CASSLTPGLAGELFF. Supplemented by reference TRBV7-9 and TRBJ2-2, the full variable domain reads DTGVSQNPRHKITKRGQNVTFRCDPISEHNRLYWYRQTLGQGPEFLTYFQNEAQLEKSRLLSDRFSAERPKGSFSTLEIQRTEQGDSAMYLCASSLTPGLAGELFFGEGSRLTVL.

The CDR3 loop reads CSVEDPNRGDYEQYF. The CDR3 DNA reads TGCAGCGTTGAAGACCCGAACAGGGGCGATTACGAGCAGTACTTC. The J gene is TRBJ2-7, the V gene TRBV29-1, with 7 bases fitting TRBD1. This CDR3 region has 15 residues. Germline V gene sequence: CDR1 SQVTM, CDR2 ANQGSEA. The junction had 9 bases not matched to a gene; V was cut back by 0 bases and J by 4 bases.

The chain joins TRBV5-1 to TRBJ1-2, with TRBD1 as a possible D gene (6 bases). V lost 4 bases, J lost 4 bases, and 11 bases lay in between. Looked up from germline, CDR1 is SGHRS and CDR2 is YFSETQ. The CDR3 is 13 amino acids. CDR3 nucleotides: TGCGCCAGCAGCCAGGGACAAGGCTATGGCTACACCTTC. It is translated as CASSQGQGYGYTF.

The rearrangement joins TRBV10-2 to TRBJ1-1; D is undetermined. CDR1 is WSHSY and CDR2 is SAAADI in the germline V gene. Trimming pared 2 bases from V and 4 bases from J, leaving 11 bases between. The CDR3 is made up of 14 amino acids. In nucleotides, the CDR3 is TGCGCCAGCAGTGAGCCTGAGATACCCACTGAAGCTTTCTTT. Amino acid sequence: CASSEPEIPTEAFF.

The chain joins TRBV27 to TRBJ2-1, with 9 bases that match TRBD1. The CDR3 loop spans 15 amino acids. Unmatched junction bases numbered 11, after V lost 10 bases and J lost 4 bases. Germline V lookup: CDR1 MNHEY, CDR2 SMNVEV (reference sequence). The CDR3 DNA follows: TGTGCCACCAGCCCCGGGACAGGGTATTACAATGAGCAGTTCTTC. Encoded protein: CATSPGTGYYNEQFF.

The chain is built from TRBV5-1 and TRBJ2-5; the D gene is possibly TRBD2 (6 bases). Trimming removed 4 bases from V and 1 base from J, with 8 bases in between. Germline CDR1 and CDR2: SGHRS and YFSETQ. The CDR3 consists of 13 residues. CDR3 amino acids: CASSPGGQETQYF. The CDR3 DNA follows: TGCGCCAGCAGCCCCGGGGGCCAAGAGACCCAGTACTTC.

This chain uses TRBV30 with TRBJ2-7; D ambiguous. Trimming shortened V by 5 bases and J by 4 bases, and 12 bases separated the two germline ends. Looked up from germline, CDR1 is GTSNPN and CDR2 is SVGIG (reference sequence). The CDR3 is 12 amino acids. CDR3 residues: CAWGLSRYEQYF. CDR3 sequence (DNA): TGTGCCTGGGGGCTCTCTAGGTACGAGCAGTACTTC.

The rearrangement uses TRBV5-1 and TRBJ1-6, with TRBD1 identical over 8 bases. The CDR3 has 13 amino acids. J gave up 6 bases and V 8 bases, and 4 bases lay outside the gene matches. Germline V CDR1 and CDR2: SGHRS, YFSETQ. The CDR3 region has the DNA TGCGCCAGTAAGGACAGGGCTAATTCACCCCTCCACTTT. The encoded protein is CASKDRANSPLHF. Full variable domain (rest looked up from reference TRBV5-1 and TRBJ1-6): KAGVTQTPRYLIKTRGQQVTLSCSPISGHRSVSWYQQTPGQGLQFLFEYFSETQRNKGNFPGRFSGRQFSNSRSEMNVSTLELGDSALYLCASKDRANSPLHFGNGTRLTVT.

This clone turned up a few times. The chain links TRBV5-8 to TRBJ2-7, with a tentative D call TRBD1 (6 bases). The CDR3 has 14 amino acids. CDR1 is SGHTS, CDR2 YDEGEE, per germline. Trimming stripped 4 bases from V and 3 bases from J, with 14 bases between. CDR3 region: CASSPLLGGYEQYF. CDR3 coding DNA: TGTGCCAGCAGCCCTCTACTAGGGGGCTACGAGCAGTACTTC.

V usage is TRBV5-8 and J usage is TRBJ1-6; TRBD1 matches at 9 bases. CDR1 and CDR2 (germline): SGHTS, YDEGEE. With 5 bases clipped from V and 9 bases from J, the junction kept 6 bases outside the gene matches. There are 14 residues in the CDR3. CDR3 sequence reads: CASRAGTGFSPLHF. CDR3 in DNA: TGTGCCAGCAGGGCCGGGACAGGGTTTTCACCCCTCCACTTT.

The chain uses TRBV19 and TRBJ1-2; D might be TRBD1 (5 bases). With 8 bases removed from V and 10 bases from J, the gap between germline ends came to 14 bases. This CDR3 contains 11 residues. Germline V gene sequence: CDR1 LNHDA, CDR2 SQIVND (reference sequence). The CDR3 protein is CASLQDLFYTF. DNA for the CDR3: TGTGCCAGTCTACAGGATTTATTCTACACCTTC.